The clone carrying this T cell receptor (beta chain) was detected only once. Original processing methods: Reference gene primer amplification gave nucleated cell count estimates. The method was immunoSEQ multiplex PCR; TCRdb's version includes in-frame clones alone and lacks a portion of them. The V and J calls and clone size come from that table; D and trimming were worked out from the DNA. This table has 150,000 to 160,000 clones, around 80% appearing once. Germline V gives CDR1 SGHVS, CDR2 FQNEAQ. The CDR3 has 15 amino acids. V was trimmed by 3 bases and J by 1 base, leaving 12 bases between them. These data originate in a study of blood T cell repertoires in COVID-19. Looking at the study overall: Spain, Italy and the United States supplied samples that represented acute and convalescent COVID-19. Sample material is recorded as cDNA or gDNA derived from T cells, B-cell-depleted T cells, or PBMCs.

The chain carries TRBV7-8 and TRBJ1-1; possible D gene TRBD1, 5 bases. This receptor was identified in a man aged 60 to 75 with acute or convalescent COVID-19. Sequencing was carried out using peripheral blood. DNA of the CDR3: TGTGCCAGCAGCTTTCTCGGACAAGAGAACACTGAAGCTTTCTTT. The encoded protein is CASSFLGQENTEAFF. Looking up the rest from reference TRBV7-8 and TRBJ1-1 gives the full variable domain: GAGVSQSPRYKVAKRGQDVALRCDPISGHVSLFWYQQALGQGPEFLTYFQNEAQLDKSGLPSDRFFAERPEGSVSTLKIQRTQQEDSAVYLCASSFLGQENTEAFFGQGTRLTVV.